One sample yielded the 9 T cell receptor beta chains listed below, sequenced in a study of T-cell memory formation after mild COVID-19. TCRdb independently ran MiXCR on the 5' RACE reads; one entry per CDR3 protein. This table holds 350,000 or so distinct CDR3 sequences, roughly 13% found once. Sequencing was carried out using PBMCs or a T cell subset sorted from them (not recorded which). The receptors originated from a man younger than 30 who had mild COVID-19 (a few samples of this study predate the infection). Cell type and time point are not known.

The chain uses TRBV5-1 and TRBJ1-1, with a possible D match to TRBD1 (6 bases). CDR1 SGHRS and CDR2 YFSETQ come from the germline V gene. The V gene lost 3 bases and the J gene lost 6 bases, with 18 bases spanning the gap. This CDR3 is 15 amino acids long. The CDR3 here is CASSWAEGGGAEAFF. CDR3 nucleotides: TGCGCCAGCAGCTGGGCCGAGGGAGGGGGAGCTGAAGCTTTCTTT.

This chain uses TRBV20-1 with TRBJ2-7; D is possibly TRBD2 (6 bases). Germline V gene data show CDR1 as DFQATT and CDR2 as SNEGSKA (reference sequence). This CDR3 is built from 15 residues. The germline V and J ends were trimmed by 6 bases and 3 bases, with 21 bases remaining between them. The CDR3 spells CSATHITGLIYEQYF. CDR3 nucleotides: TGCAGTGCCACACACATAACGGGACTTATCTACGAGCAGTACTTC.

The rearrangement uses TRBV7-2 and TRBJ2-7; D is perhaps TRBD2 (5 bases). The V gene lost 3 bases and the J gene lost 6 bases, with 15 bases spanning the gap. The CDR3 totals 14 residues. Germline values: CDR1 SGHTA, CDR2 FQGNSA. CDR3 amino acids: CASSLSEAFGEQYV. The CDR3 nucleotides are TGTGCCAGCAGCTTGTCGGAGGCCTTTGGCGAGCAGTACGTC.

This clonotype came up a few times. The chain combines TRBV2 with TRBJ1-1; 10 bases are a match to TRBD1. After removal of 4 bases from V and 3 bases from J, the junction contained 2 bases not matched to a gene. CDR3 length: 14 residues. Germline CDR1 is SNHLY and CDR2 is FYNNEI. The CDR3 loop is CASSGQGADTEAFF. CDR3 coding DNA: TGTGCCAGCAGTGGACAGGGGGCTGACACTGAAGCTTTCTTT.

J is TRBJ1-4 and V is TRBV7-9; perhaps TRBD1 as D (5 bases). The V and J ends lost 4 bases and 8 bases respectively, with 14 bases between them. Germline V gives CDR1 SEHNR, CDR2 FQNEAQ (reference sequence). The CDR3 loop spans 14 amino acids. The CDR3 loop is CASSYKGRAEKLFF. In DNA, the CDR3 is TGTGCCAGCAGCTATAAGGGGAGGGCAGAAAAACTGTTTTTT. The whole variable domain, remainder taken from reference TRBV7-9 and TRBJ1-4, is DTGVSQNPRHKITKRGQNVTFRCDPISEHNRLYWYRQTLGQGPEFLTYFQNEAQLEKSRLLSDRFSAERPKGSFSTLEIQRTEQGDSAMYLCASSYKGRAEKLFFGSGTQLSVL.

In this sample, this clonotype turned up a few times. This chain joins TRBV2 and TRBJ2-7; no clear D. V was clipped by 4 bases and J by 4 bases, with 8 bases between them. CDR1 and CDR2 from the germline V gene are SNHLY and FYNNEI. This CDR3 contains 12 residues. CDR3 nucleotides: TGTGCCAGCAGTGTAACAGATTACGAGCAGTACGTC. Its translation: CASSVTDYEQYV.

This clonotype was seen at least ten times. One end of the junction does not line up with germline, which may come from a read error. The chain links TRBV7-7 to TRBJ1-1, with 9 bases lining up with TRBD1. CDR1 is SSHAT and CDR2 is FNYEAQ in the germline V gene (reference sequence). CDR3 length equals 18 residues. CDR3 protein: CASRWDREGSGMNTEAFF. CDR3 bases: TGTGCTAGCAGATGGGACAGGGAGGGGAGCGGGATGAACACTGAAGCTTTCTTT.

V is TRBV20-1 and J is TRBJ2-7; D not resolved. Germline CDR1 is DFQATT and CDR2 is SNEGSKA (reference sequence). The CDR3 sequence is 16 residues long. V lost 0 bases to trimming and J lost 4 bases, with 19 bases between them. CDR3 nucleotides: TGCAGTGCTAGAGATATGGTTTTTGGCAGTAGATACGAGCAGTACTTC. Amino acid sequence: CSARDMVFGSRYEQYF.

This clonotype has a handful of counts. This chain connects TRBV18 to TRBJ2-3, with D perhaps being TRBD1 or TRBD2 (5 bases each). This CDR3 is built from 13 residues. CDR1 and CDR2 from the germline V gene are KGHSH and LQKENI. The CDR3 DNA reads TGTGCTTGCGTCGGGGACCGCACAGATACGCAGTATTTT. Protein: CACVGDRTDTQYF.